One and the same sample provided the 28 T cell receptor beta chains below, sequenced in a study of T cells after yellow fever vaccination. Each CDR3 protein is one row after TCRdb ran MiXCR on the 5' RACE reads. This sample has 200,000 or so distinct CDR3 sequences, with roughly 6.8% found just once. The sequencing used CD4+ T cells sorted from PBMCs, collected on the day of the yellow fever booster vaccination. The receptors were sampled from a man under 40 who received the YFV17D yellow fever vaccine.

This clonotype was detected only a few times. The V gene is TRBV5-1, the J gene TRBJ2-5; TRBD2 matches 13 bases. Germline V lookup: CDR1 SGHRS, CDR2 YFSETQ. V gave up 6 bases and J gave up 2 bases; unmatched junction bases: 10. The CDR3 sequence is 17 residues long. For the CDR3, the DNA is TGCGCCAGCAAGCGCTGGACTAGCGGGAGAACACAAGAGACCCAGTACTTC. Translation gives CASKRWTSGRTQETQYF.

This clonotype showed up many times. The genes are TRBV20-1 and TRBJ2-3; D ambiguous. The CDR3 is 15 amino acids. Germline-derived CDR1 and CDR2 are DFQATT and SNEGSKA (reference sequence). V lost 2 bases and J lost 2, with 14 bases in between. The CDR3 loop reads CSARTPLQSTDTQYF. The CDR3 coding sequence is TGCAGTGCTAGAACCCCCCTGCAGTCCACAGATACGCAGTATTTT.

The chain employs TRBV7-2 and TRBJ2-5; D is undetermined. The CDR3 spans 13 residues. Trimming left V 2 bases short and J 5 bases short, with 9 bases between. Germline loops: CDR1 SGHTA, CDR2 FQGNSA. CDR3 amino acids: CASSLSAWETQYF. In nucleotides, the CDR3 is TGTGCCAGCAGCTTATCGGCCTGGGAGACCCAGTACTTC.

As regards this clonotype: It may be a read error: a sequence one base away is much more abundant. The chain uses TRBV20-1 and TRBJ2-3; D is unresolved. The V gene's germline CDR1 is DFQATT and CDR2 SNEGSKA (reference sequence). This CDR3 is built from 17 residues. CDR3 region: CCAVDGIVRSRTDTQYF. CDR3 DNA sequence: TGCTGTGCTGTAGATGGGATCGTCCGCTCCCGCACAGATACGCAGTATTTT.

This sequence joins TRBV29-1 and TRBJ2-7, with no clear D. Trimming removed 2 bases from V and 5 bases from J, with 7 bases in between. The CDR3 length is 11 residues. Germline-derived CDR1 and CDR2 are SQVTM and ANQGSEA. CDR3 nucleotides: TGCAGCGTTGAAAACGTCCACGAGCAGTACTTC. This sequence encodes CSVENVHEQYF.

The chain recombines TRBV3-1 with TRBJ2-7, with D tentatively TRBD1 (6 bases). Looked up from germline, CDR1 is LGHDT and CDR2 is YNNKEL (reference sequence). V was shortened by 0 bases and J by 0 bases, with 9 bases between the two germline ends. The CDR3 loop spans 15 amino acids. The CDR3 region is CASSQDDRNSYEQYF. For the CDR3, the DNA is TGTGCCAGCAGCCAAGACGACAGGAACTCCTACGAGCAGTACTTC.

This clonotype was seen only a few times. V is TRBV7-2 and J is TRBJ2-3; 11 positions agree with TRBD2. J lost 2 bases, V lost 4 bases, and 5 bases had no gene match. Per germline, CDR1 SGHTA and CDR2 FQGNSA. The CDR3 covers 16 residues. CDR3: CASSSRLAGYTDTQYF. As DNA, the CDR3 is TGTGCCAGCAGCTCAAGACTAGCGGGGTACACAGATACGCAGTATTTT.

This clonotype was recorded many times. This sequence joins TRBV24-1 and TRBJ2-1; 9 nucleotides agree with TRBD2. The CDR3 extends over 15 amino acids. V lost 4 bases to trimming and J lost 2 bases; unmatched junction nucleotides: 2. The germline V gene encodes CDR1 KGHDR and CDR2 SFDVKD. The CDR3 coding sequence is TGTGCCACCAGTGAGCGGACTAGCGCCTACAATGAGCAGTTCTTC. Translating gives CATSERTSAYNEQFF.

This chain joins TRBV20-1 and TRBJ1-2, with 12 positions matching TRBD1. This CDR3 region has 15 residues. CDR1 DFQATT and CDR2 SNEGSKA come from the germline V gene (reference sequence). The J segment lost 7 bases and the V segment lost 3 bases, leaving 9 bases of the junction unmatched. CDR3: CSASPPGQGAGGYTF. The DNA of the CDR3 is TGCAGTGCTAGCCCCCCGGGACAGGGGGCCGGTGGCTACACCTTC.

This clonotype appeared many times. The chain uses TRBV28 and TRBJ2-3, with 11 bases fitting TRBD2. This CDR3 region has 15 residues. Trimming at V came to 6 bases and at J to 8 bases, leaving 10 bases not matched to a gene. CDR1 is MDHEN and CDR2 is SYDVKM in the germline V gene. This chain's CDR3 is CASSRLAGLIGTQYF. The CDR3 DNA is TGTGCCAGCAGCCGACTAGCGGGGCTAATTGGTACGCAGTATTTT.

This clonotype has ten or more counts. This chain links TRBV12-3 or TRBV12-4 with TRBJ1-4; no reliable D call. The CDR3 consists of 11 residues. V shed 7 bases and J shed 9 bases, with 9 bases lying between them. CDR3 in DNA: TGTGCCAGCACCGACGGGAAAAAACTGTTTTTT. As protein: CASTDGKKLFF.

This chain connects TRBV4-3 to TRBJ2-3, with 11 positions matching TRBD2. The CDR3 totals 15 residues. The V and J ends lost 0 bases and 14 bases, in that order; junction bases with no gene match: 10. The germline V gene encodes CDR1 LGHNA and CDR2 YSLEER. CDR3 coding DNA: TGCGCCAGCAGCCAAGATTATTCCGGGACTAGCGGAACGTATTTT. Protein sequence: CASSQDYSGTSGTYF.

This clonotype was counted a few times. The chain couples TRBV6-5 to TRBJ1-2; possible D gene TRBD1, 6 bases. V was trimmed by 0 bases and J by 7 bases, leaving 15 bases between them. The germline CDR1 and CDR2 sequences are MNHEY and SVGAGI. The CDR3 is 15 residues long. CDR3 sequence reads: CASSYSGPRGFGYTF. In DNA form, the CDR3 reads TGTGCCAGCAGTTACTCGGGGCCAAGGGGGTTTGGCTACACCTTC.

This clonotype was recorded a few times. This chain joins TRBV6-2 or TRBV6-3 and TRBJ2-2, with D perhaps TRBD2 (5 bases). Trimming took off 8 bases at V and 1 base at J, with 11 bases between the two ends. Germline-derived CDR1 and CDR2 are MNHEY and SVGEGT. The CDR3 is made up of 14 amino acids. In DNA, the CDR3 is TGTGCCAGCGGGAACGGGATGAACACCGGGGAGCTGTTTTTT. This sequence encodes CASGNGMNTGELFF.

The sample holds a few counts of this clonotype. The J gene is TRBJ2-1, the V gene TRBV11-2, with D possibly being TRBD1 or TRBD2 (6 bases each). CDR3 length equals 17 residues. Germline assignment: CDR1 SGHAT and CDR2 FQNNGV. V lost 3 bases to trimming and J lost 3 bases, with 18 bases between them. This chain's CDR3 is CASSFGGRVRRYNEQFF. The CDR3, as DNA: TGTGCCAGCAGCTTTGGGGGGCGGGTACGCCGCTACAATGAGCAGTTCTTC.

This clonotype was counted a few times. V gene TRBV30 combines with J gene TRBJ2-1; unclear D gene. The length of the CDR3 is 11 residues. From germline, CDR1 is GTSNPN and CDR2 SVGIG (reference sequence). V was pared by 4 bases and J by 9 bases, with 10 bases between. CDR3 bases: TGTGCCTGGACTCGCCAAAGTGAGCAGTTCTTC. Translation gives CAWTRQSEQFF.

This clonotype was seen many times. The chain is built from TRBV29-1 and TRBJ2-3; 10 bases line up with TRBD2. The CDR3 runs to 14 residues. Per germline, CDR1 SQVTM and CDR2 ANQGSEA. After removal of 6 bases from V and 6 bases from J, the junction contained 9 bases not matched to a gene. The DNA for the CDR3 is TGCAGCGTCGCGACTAGCGGGCCGGGGGATACGCAGTATTTT. Translation: CSVATSGPGDTQYF.

The chain joins TRBV11-1 to TRBJ2-7; 10 bases agree with TRBD2. CDR3 size: 15 residues. V trimming: 2 bases; J trimming: 0 bases; junction bases outside the gene matches: 1. The V gene's germline CDR1 is SGHAT and CDR2 FQDESV (reference sequence). The CDR3 region has the DNA TGTGCCAGCAGCTTATGGACTAGCGGCTCCTACGAGCAGTACTTC. The encoded protein is CASSLWTSGSYEQYF.

Notes on this clonotype: One base away lies a much larger clone, so this may be a sequencing read error. This chain joins TRBV5-1 and TRBJ2-7; D not certain. Germline V gene data show CDR1 as SGHRS and CDR2 as YFSETQ. CDR3 length: 14 amino acids. CDR3 nucleotide sequence: TGCGCCAGCAGCTTGGAGAGAAGCTCCTACGAGCAGCACTTC. Translating gives CASSLERSSYEQHF.

This clonotype was seen a few times. The chain has TRBV12-3 or TRBV12-4 and TRBJ1-1; D is undetermined. Between the trimmed V and J ends, which lost 3 bases and 6 bases, there was a span of 11 bases. This CDR3 spans 13 amino acids. The CDR3, as DNA: TGTGCCAGCAGTTTTGATTTGGGTTCTGAAGCTTTCTTT. It is translated as CASSFDLGSEAFF.

The CDR3 region has the DNA TGTGCCAGCAGCTTTTCTTATGGTGCAACTAACACCGGGGAGCTGTTTTTT. Translating it yields CASSFSYGATNTGELFF. The V call is TRBV7-2, the J call TRBJ2-2; D ambiguous. Germline assignment: CDR1 SGHTA and CDR2 FQGNSA. The CDR3 is made up of 17 amino acids. The V end lost 3 bases, the J end lost 2 bases, and 16 bases lay between the germline ends.

There are many counts of this clonotype. The chain uses TRBV24-1 and TRBJ2-5; maybe TRBD2 (6 bases). V gave up 0 bases and J gave up 2 bases, with 15 bases separating them. In germline, CDR1 is KGHDR, CDR2 SFDVKD. The CDR3 totals 17 residues. The CDR3 DNA reads as TGTGCCACCAGTGATTTGCGGGGGACGGATCTGCAAGAGACCCAGTACTTC. As protein: CATSDLRGTDLQETQYF.

This chain connects TRBV10-3 to TRBJ2-7, with 9 bases matching TRBD2. Germline CDR1 ENHRY, CDR2 SYGVKD. Trimming took 5 bases from V and 6 from J; bases not matched to a gene: 11. The CDR3 consists of 15 residues. The DNA of the CDR3 is TGTGCCATCAGTCGTCTTGGAGCGGGAGGATCCGAGCAGTACTTC. This encodes CAISRLGAGGSEQYF.

This clonotype has a count of ten or more. The gene calls are TRBV29-1 and TRBJ2-7; 13 bases fit TRBD2. The length of the CDR3 is 13 residues. Germline-derived CDR1 and CDR2 are SQVTM and ANQGSEA. Trimming cost V 7 bases and J 3 bases; bases outside gene matches: 3. CDR3 DNA sequence: TGCAGCGCTGGGACTAGCGGGATCTACGAGCAGTACTTC. Translating gives CSAGTSGIYEQYF.

This clonotype occurred a few times. The chain combines TRBV16 with TRBJ1-5; D is uncertain. The CDR3 length is 15 residues. CDR1 and CDR2 from the germline V gene are KGHSY and FQNENV. The V and J ends lost 4 bases and 3 bases respectively, with 13 bases between them. CDR3 sequence reads: CASSPQLRDNQPQHF. CDR3 bases: TGTGCCAGCAGCCCACAGTTAAGGGACAATCAGCCCCAGCATTTT.

The rearrangement links TRBV10-3 to TRBJ2-7; D is possibly TRBD1 (5 bases). V gave up 4 bases and J gave up 1 base, with 14 bases separating them. This CDR3 region has 15 residues. In germline, CDR1 is ENHRY, CDR2 SYGVKD. CDR3 sequence: CAISVSGARSYEQYF. The DNA of the CDR3 is TGTGCCATCAGTGTTTCTGGGGCGCGGTCCTACGAGCAGTACTTC.

This clonotype was observed a few times. The chain has TRBV7-9 and TRBJ2-2; 7 bases fit TRBD2. The V gene end was trimmed by 1 base and the J gene end by 3 bases; junction bases not matched to a gene: 5. The CDR3 totals 16 residues. Germline V gives CDR1 SEHNR, CDR2 FQNEAQ (reference sequence). CDR3 sequence (DNA): TGTGCCAGCAGCTTAGTGGCGGGAGTGTACACCGGGGAGCTGTTTTTT. It yields the protein CASSLVAGVYTGELFF.

This clonotype was seen ten or more times. The CDR3 DNA reads as TGCGCCAGCAGCCCACCCGGGACTAGCGGAAACAATGAGCAGTTCTTC. Translated: CASSPPGTSGNNEQFF. The V call is TRBV5-1, the J call TRBJ2-1; TRBD2 aligns across 11 bases. Germline loops: CDR1 SGHRS, CDR2 YFSETQ. V shed 4 bases and J 5 bases; nucleotides not matched to a gene: 8. CDR3 length: 16 amino acids.